The rows below give T cell receptor beta chains drawn from one sample of a study of blood T cell repertoires in COVID-19. Only in-frame clones appear in the TCRdb table, and some are missing; sequencing was by immunoSEQ multiplex PCR. Altogether approximately 250,000 clones are present, 75% to 90% being singletons, with the ten largest covering 8.6%. The sequencing sample was made of peripheral blood. The source of these receptors is a human donor in a cohort sampled during active COVID-19. Each CDR3 is given with its conserved first and last residue. Fields, in order: V gene, J gene, clone size, D gene, CDR3 protein, CDR3 DNA. D genes are given only for firm matches. Expanded clones get a size class; other rows say once, few or many, or leave the size out.

TRBV5-4,TRBJ1-4,.,.,CASSLITGNEKLFF,TGTGCCAGCAGCTTGATAACAGGGAATGAAAAACTGTTTTTT
TRBV5-4,TRBJ2-2,.,.,CASSLSGVGTGELFF,TGTGCCAGCAGCTTATCCGGGGTAGGGACCGGGGAGCTGTTTTTT
TRBV7-9,TRBJ1-2,.,.,CASSDTPGGNYGYTF,TGTGCCAGCAGCGATACCCCCGGGGGTAACTATGGCTACACCTTC
TRBV30,TRBJ1-1,.,.,CAWSVLRAGDTEAFF,TGTGCCTGGAGTGTACTCCGGGCGGGGGACACTGAAGCTTTCTTT
TRBV27,TRBJ2-1,once,TRBD2,CASRIGGLLAGAYNEQFF,TGTGCCAGCAGAATTGGCGGTTTGTTGGCGGGAGCCTACAATGAGCAGTTCTTC
TRBV27,TRBJ2-1,.,TRBD1,CASSSRQGAGLF,TGTGCCAGCAGTTCTCGACAGGGGGCAGGTCTCTTC
TRBV10-1,TRBJ2-1,.,TRBD2,CASSESGGRAHEQFF,TGCGCCAGCAGTGAGAGCGGCGGGAGAGCACATGAGCAGTTCTTC
TRBV6-2/TRBV6-3,TRBJ1-1,.,.,CASSAVGRTEAFF,TGTGCCAGCAGTGCGGTGGGGCGTACTGAAGCTTTCTTT
TRBV28,TRBJ1-1,.,.,CASSSPGLNTEAFF,TGTGCCAGCAGTTCCCCGGGGTTGAACACTGAAGCTTTCTTT
TRBV25-1,TRBJ2-1,once,TRBD1,CASSETGAGVYEQFF,TGTGCCAGCAGTGAAACAGGGGCCGGGGTCTATGAGCAGTTCTTC
TRBV9,TRBJ2-5,.,TRBD2,CASSVVGGLETQYF,TGTGCCAGCAGCGTAGTGGGAGGGTTAGAGACCCAGTACTTC
TRBV2,TRBJ1-5,.,TRBD1,CASSMDRGTYSNQPQHF,TGTGCCAGCAGCATGGACAGGGGGACTTATAGCAATCAGCCCCAGCATTTT
TRBV5-8,TRBJ1-3,.,.,CASSPRVAGNTIYF,TGTGCCAGCAGCCCGAGGGTAGCTGGAAACACCATATATTTT
TRBV5-8,TRBJ1-6,.,.,CASSFLGQLHF,TGTGCCAGCAGCTTCCTAGGACAGCTCCACTTT
TRBV4-1,TRBJ2-7,.,TRBD2,CASSQVVSGGPSYEQYF,TGCGCCAGCAGCCAAGTCGTTTCGGGAGGGCCCTCCTACGAGCAGTACTTC
TRBV7-9,TRBJ1-1,.,TRBD1,CASSLRQGNTEAFF,TGTGCCAGCAGCTTAAGACAGGGTAACACTGAAGCTTTCTTT
TRBV5-5,TRBJ1-1,.,.,CASSSVLYRTEAFF,TGTGCCAGCAGTTCAGTTCTTTACCGCACTGAAGCTTTCTTT
TRBV18,TRBJ1-3,.,TRBD1,CASSEGTGPALPPSGNTIYF,TGTGCCAGCTCGGAAGGGACAGGGCCGGCTTTACCACCCTCTGGAAACACCATATATTTT
TRBV7-2,TRBJ1-4,.,.,CASSASQATNEKLFF,TGTGCCAGCAGCGCCTCGCAGGCAACTAATGAAAAACTGTTTTTT
TRBV2,TRBJ1-5,.,TRBD1,CASSRSGAGGYQPQHF,TGTGCCAGCTCGCGATCTGGCGCAGGGGGCTATCAGCCCCAGCATTTT
TRBV5-1,TRBJ2-3,.,TRBD2,CASSLGTSGLGDTQYF,TGCGCCAGCAGCTTGGGTACTAGCGGCCTGGGAGATACGCAGTATTTT
TRBV18,TRBJ2-2,.,.,CASSPGRAGLNTGELFF,TGTGCCAGCTCACCCGGGCGCGCGGGCCTGAACACCGGGGAGCTGTTTTTT
TRBV6-5,TRBJ1-1,.,.,CASKHPGQYATEAFF,TGTGCCAGCAAACACCCCGGACAGTACGCCACTGAAGCTTTCTTT